Listed below are T cell receptor beta chains from one sample, sequenced in a study of lung T cells in sarcoidosis with Löfgren's syndrome. TCRdb re-analysed the reads in MiXCR, keeping a single row per CDR3 protein. Here the sample spans tens of thousands of distinct CDR3 sequences, around 21% being singletons. Sample: CD4+ T cells from PBMCs. The receptors come from a human donor with sarcoidosis (Löfgren's syndrome or another form), or a control subject (not recorded which). CDR3s include the opening cysteine and the closing phenylalanine or tryptophan. D genes are given only for firm matches. Clone size is given for some rows only: seen once, a few or many times, or a class if the clone is expanded.

clone_size,d_call,j_call,v_call,cdr3_nt,cdr3_aa
many,NA,TRBJ2-7,TRBV6-1,TGTGCCAGCAGAAACGAGGGGGTAAGCTACGAGCAGTACTTC,CASRNEGVSYEQYF
many,NA,TRBJ1-5,TRBV6-1,TGTGCCAGCCGCAGTAGCAATCAGCCCCAGCATTTT,CASRSSNQPQHF
many,NA,TRBJ1-3,TRBV6-6,TGTGCCAGCAGTTACTCCGTGGGAAATGGAAACACCATATATTTT,CASSYSVGNGNTIYF
many,TRBD2,TRBJ2-7,TRBV6-1,TGTGCCAGCAGTCCTAGCGGGTCCCTCGTGGGGCAGTACTTC,CASSPSGSLVGQYF
NA,TRBD2,TRBJ2-1,TRBV6-1,TGTGCCAGCAGTTCTAGAGGTAGCGGGCACTACAATGAGCAGTTCTTC,CASSSRGSGHYNEQFF
many,NA,TRBJ2-5,TRBV28,TGTGCCAGCAGTTTATTCGGGGGATACCAAGAGACCCAGTACTTC,CASSLFGGYQETQYF
many,TRBD1,TRBJ2-3,TRBV7-9,TGTGCCCAGTCCGGGACAGGGGACACAGATACGCAGTATTTT,CAQSGTGDTDTQYF
many,NA,TRBJ2-3,TRBV20-1,TGCAGTGCGCCCTGGCCTAGCCGGAACACAGATACGCAGTATTTT,CSAPWPSRNTDTQYF
many,NA,TRBJ1-3,TRBV6-1,TGTGCCAGCAAAAAGGGGGGAGCTGGAAACACCATATATTTT,CASKKGGAGNTIYF
many,NA,TRBJ2-3,TRBV27,TGTGCCAGCAGTCTCTTGGGGGCAGGAGGCGATACGCAGTATTTT,CASSLLGAGGDTQYF
few,NA,TRBJ2-5,TRBV3-1,TGTGCCAGCAGTCCCGAGGATGAGACCCAGTACTTC,CASSPEDETQYF